The clone carrying this T cell receptor (beta chain) was counted many times. The data stem from a study of blood T cells in healthy people across ages. Primed by a sample-barcoded 5' primer and a J-beta primer mix, a second PCR proceeded for 7 to 11 cycles. TCRdb independently ran MiXCR on the 5' RACE reads; one entry per CDR3 protein. Of around 900,000 distinct CDR3 sequences in the sample, about 30% were seen once. Total RNA was isolated from each sample in quantities of at least 5 micrograms. This CDR3 has 15 residues. V was pared by 3 bases and J by 0 bases, with 6 bases between. Germline loops: CDR1 SGHTA, CDR2 FQGNSA.

Sequencing was carried out using blood. This TCR was recovered from an elderly woman in good health. The V and J genes are TRBV7-2 and TRBJ2-6; TRBD1 is a possible D gene (5 bases). The CDR3 protein is CASSLGLSGANVLTF. CDR3 nucleotide sequence: TGTGCCAGCAGCTTGGGGCTCTCTGGGGCCAACGTCCTGACTTTC.